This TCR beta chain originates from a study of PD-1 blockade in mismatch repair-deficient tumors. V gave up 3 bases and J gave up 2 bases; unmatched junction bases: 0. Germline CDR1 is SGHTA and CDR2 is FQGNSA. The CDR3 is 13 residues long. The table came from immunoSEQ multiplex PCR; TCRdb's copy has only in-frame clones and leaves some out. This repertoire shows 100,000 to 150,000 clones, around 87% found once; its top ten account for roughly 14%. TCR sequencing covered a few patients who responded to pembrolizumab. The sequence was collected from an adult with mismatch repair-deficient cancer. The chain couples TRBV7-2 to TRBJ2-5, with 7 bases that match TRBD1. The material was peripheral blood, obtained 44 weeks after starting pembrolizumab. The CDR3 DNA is TGTGCCAGCAGCTTGGACAGGCAAGAGACCCAGTACTTC. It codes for CASSLDRQETQYF.